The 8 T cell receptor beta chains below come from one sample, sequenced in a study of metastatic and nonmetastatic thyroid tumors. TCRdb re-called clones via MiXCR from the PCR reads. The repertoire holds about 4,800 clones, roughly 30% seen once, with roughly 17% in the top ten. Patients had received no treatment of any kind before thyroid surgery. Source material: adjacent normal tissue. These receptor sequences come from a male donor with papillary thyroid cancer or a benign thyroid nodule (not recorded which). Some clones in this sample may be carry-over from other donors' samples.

CDR3 nucleotide sequence: TGTGCCAGCAGCGCCCTGGGACAGCCTAACACTGAAGCTTTCTTT. Protein sequence: CASSALGQPNTEAFF. The chain employs TRBV9 and TRBJ1-1; 7 bases are a match to TRBD1. Germline lookup yields CDR1 SGDLS and CDR2 YYNGEE. The CDR3 sequence is 15 residues long. V lost 3 bases and J lost 2; bases outside the gene matches: 7.

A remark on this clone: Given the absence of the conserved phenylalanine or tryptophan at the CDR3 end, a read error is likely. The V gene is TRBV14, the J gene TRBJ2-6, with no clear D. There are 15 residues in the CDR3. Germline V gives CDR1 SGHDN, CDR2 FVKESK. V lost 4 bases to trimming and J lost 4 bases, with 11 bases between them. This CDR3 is CASSPLSSGANVLTS. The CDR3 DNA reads TGTGCCAGCAGCCCGTTGTCCTCCGGGGCCAACGTCCTGACTTCC.

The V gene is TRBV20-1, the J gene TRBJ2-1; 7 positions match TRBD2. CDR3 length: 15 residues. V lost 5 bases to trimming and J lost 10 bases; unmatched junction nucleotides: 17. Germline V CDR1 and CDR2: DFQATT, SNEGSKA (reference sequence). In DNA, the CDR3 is TGCAGTGCTGTGGATTACGGGGAGGGCCCGGGGGAGCAGTTCTTC. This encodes CSAVDYGEGPGEQFF.

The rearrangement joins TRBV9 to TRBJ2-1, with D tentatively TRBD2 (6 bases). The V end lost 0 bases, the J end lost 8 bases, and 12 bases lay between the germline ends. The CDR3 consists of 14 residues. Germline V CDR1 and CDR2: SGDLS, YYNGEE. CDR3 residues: CASSVESPGDEQFF. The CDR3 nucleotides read TGTGCCAGCAGCGTAGAATCTCCGGGGGATGAGCAGTTCTTC.

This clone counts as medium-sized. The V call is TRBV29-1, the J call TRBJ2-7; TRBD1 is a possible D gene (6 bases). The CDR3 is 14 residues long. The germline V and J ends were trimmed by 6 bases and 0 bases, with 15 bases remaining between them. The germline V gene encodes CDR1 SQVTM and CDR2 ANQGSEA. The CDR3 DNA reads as TGCAGCGTCATAGGGGGTTCAAGCTCCTACGAGCAGTACTTC. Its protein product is CSVIGGSSSYEQYF.

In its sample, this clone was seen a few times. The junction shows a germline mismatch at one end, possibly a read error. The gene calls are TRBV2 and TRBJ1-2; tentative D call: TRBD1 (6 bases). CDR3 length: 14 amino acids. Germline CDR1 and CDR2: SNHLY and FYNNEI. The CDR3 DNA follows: TGTGCCAGCAGTGTAGGTCCAGGGGTCTATGGCCACACCTTC. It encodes CASSVGPGVYGHTF.

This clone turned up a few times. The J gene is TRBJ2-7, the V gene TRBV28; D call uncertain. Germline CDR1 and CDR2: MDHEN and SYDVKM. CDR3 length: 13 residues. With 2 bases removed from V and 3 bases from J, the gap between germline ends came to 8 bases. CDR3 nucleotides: TGTGCCAGCAGTTTAGGGTCCCACTACGAGCAGTACTTC. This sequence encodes CASSLGSHYEQYF.

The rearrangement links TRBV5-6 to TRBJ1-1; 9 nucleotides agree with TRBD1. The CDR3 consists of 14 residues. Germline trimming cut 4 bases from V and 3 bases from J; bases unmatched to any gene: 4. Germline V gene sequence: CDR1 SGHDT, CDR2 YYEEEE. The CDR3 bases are TGTGCCAGCAGCAAAAGACAGGGGGACACTGAAGCTTTCTTT. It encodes CASSKRQGDTEAFF.